This T cell receptor (beta chain) came from a study of early T cells in non-severe SARS-CoV-2 infection. Turning to the study itself: Bulk RNA isolated from unsorted whole blood underwent sequencing; chains were not paired. Study-wide results and caveats: Reliance on VDJdb matching favored anti-spike CD8 responses; private and CD4 specificities were missed.

The germline gives CDR1 SGHAT, CDR2 FQNNGV. This CDR3 region has 14 residues. Trimming took 3 bases from V and 2 from J, leaving 11 bases between them. This clonotype was counted ten times or more. Its antigen is as yet unknown. Attachment of unique molecular identifiers was made to individual cDNA molecules. TCRdb redid the calling of the 5' RACE reads with MiXCR, one entry per CDR3 protein. The table records about 25,000 distinct CDR3 sequences, approximately 6% of them present only once. Sequenced sample: whole blood. The rearrangement joins TRBV11-2 to TRBJ2-7; TRBD2 is a possible D gene (7 bases). This receptor was obtained from an adult who was a healthcare worker with PCR-confirmed SARS-CoV-2 infection or an uninfected control (not recorded which). As DNA, the CDR3 is TGTGCCAGCAGCTTTGGGGGGGCCACCTACGAGCAGTACTTC. This codes for CASSFGGATYEQYF.